This T cell receptor (beta chain) appears in the sequencing data of a study of CXCR3-negative and CXCR3-positive naive CD8 T cells (dated by TCRdb to the late 2010s). About the full investigation: In total, some 150 million TRB reads were obtained, corresponding to roughly 1.5 +/- 0.3 million reads per library. Diversity and physicochemical repertoire analyses covered around 10 donors pooled from two independent experiments. TRBV-TRBJ cluster analysis included naive subsets from several donors and memory cells from 3 donors.

The germline V gene specifies LGHNA as CDR1 and YNFKEQ as CDR2. Its CDR3 holds 15 amino acids, cysteine through phenylalanine. This entry has no DNA. General findings and caveats noted by the study authors: Because surface CD5, which is linked to self-reactivity in mice, was comparable between the naive subsets, TCR interaction strength was also inferred from TRB CDR3 physicochemical properties. Freshly isolated PBMCs were used for most assays because CXCR3 expression partially decreased after cryopreservation. TRBV-TRBJ usage was similar between naive CXCR3-negative and CXCR3-positive cells from the same donor, while memory cells showed distinct patterns. Compared with CXCR3-negative naive cells, CXCR3-positive naive cells had TRB CDR3s with higher hydrophobicity (lower Kidera factor 4), lower energy, and higher strength and volume indices. Comparably high repertoire diversity was found in both naive subsets, whereas much lower repertoire diversity was found in memory CD8+ T cells.

In the case of this clonotype: No cognate antigen has been identified for it.

Each CD8+ T cell subset was flow-sorted in triplicate, and 300,000 cells per subset were placed directly into RLT lysis buffer. Naive CD8+ T cells were defined stringently as CD45RO-CCR7+CD27+CD95- to exclude memory contaminants. Peripheral blood mononuclear cells were isolated from buffy coats using standard density gradient centrifugation. Naive CXCR3-negative and CXCR3-positive CD8+ T cells were flow-sorted using a FACSAria III. Total RNA was extracted from sorted cells with an RNeasy Mini Kit. The reads were generated on a NextSeq 550. The Human TCR Profiling Kit (MiLaboratory) was used to make UMI-labeled 5' RACE TRB cDNA libraries. cDNA synthesis used the entire amount of extracted RNA, and PCR amplification then used the entire amount of cDNA produced. Libraries were prepared in parallel with an identical number of PCR cycles. In the source study's methods: MIGEC and MiXCR extracted about 50,000 +/- 10,000 unique UMI-labeled TRB cDNA molecules per library, requiring at least two reads per UMI. On average, each library contained approximately 40,000 +/- 10,000 functional in-frame TRB CDR3 nucleotide clonotypes without stop codons. After downsampling to 5000 UMI-labeled TRB molecules per sample, diversity metrics, including normalized Shannon-Wiener and Chao1, were computed in VDJtools. For the central five CDR3 residues, VDJtools calculated physicochemical properties weighted by clonotype size, namely interaction energy, strength, volume and Kidera factor 4. TCRdb reprocessed the reads, so every CDR3 protein sequence counts as one entry and DNA is not shown. TCRdb assigned the V and J calls; the authors' analysis was not used. For this sample, the table gives some 50,000 distinct CDR3 sequences. Of the sample, about 1.4% falls within the top ten clones.

Sequencing was performed on naive CXCR3- CD8+ T cells from blood. The cell subset or site label on this specimen signifies: CD45RO-CCR7+CD27+CD95- naive CD8+ T cells lacking CXCR3 (TNR3-). The V and J genes are TRBV4-2 and TRBJ2-7; TCRdb names TRBD1, which stays unverified in the absence of DNA. This receptor was taken from a human donor in good health. Some clones in this sample may be carry-over from other donors' samples. CDR3 protein: CASSTGGGRTYEQYF.